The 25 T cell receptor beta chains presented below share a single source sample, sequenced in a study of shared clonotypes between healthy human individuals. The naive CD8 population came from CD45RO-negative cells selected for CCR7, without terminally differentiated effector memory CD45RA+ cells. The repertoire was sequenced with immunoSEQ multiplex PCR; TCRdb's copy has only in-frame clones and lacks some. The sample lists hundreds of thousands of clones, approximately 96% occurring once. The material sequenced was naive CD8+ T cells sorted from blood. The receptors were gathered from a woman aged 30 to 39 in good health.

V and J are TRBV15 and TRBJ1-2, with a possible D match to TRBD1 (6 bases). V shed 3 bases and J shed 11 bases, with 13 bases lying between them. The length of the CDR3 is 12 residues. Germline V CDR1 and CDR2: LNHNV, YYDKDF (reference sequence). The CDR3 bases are TGTGCCACCAGCAGCACAGGGACTTCTTACACCTTC. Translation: CATSSTGTSYTF. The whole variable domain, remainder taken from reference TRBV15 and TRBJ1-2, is DAMVIQNPRYQVTQFGKPVTLSCSQTLNHNVMYWYQQKSSQAPKLLFHYYDKDFNNEADTPDNFQSRRPNTSFCFLDIRSPGLGDTAMYLCATSSTGTSYTFGSGTRLTVV.

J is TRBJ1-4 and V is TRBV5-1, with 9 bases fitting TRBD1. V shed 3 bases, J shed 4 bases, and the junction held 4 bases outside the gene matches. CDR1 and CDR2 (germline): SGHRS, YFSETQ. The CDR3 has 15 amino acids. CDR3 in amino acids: CASSWGQGINEKLFF. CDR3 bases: TGCGCCAGCAGCTGGGGACAGGGAATTAATGAAAAACTGTTTTTT.

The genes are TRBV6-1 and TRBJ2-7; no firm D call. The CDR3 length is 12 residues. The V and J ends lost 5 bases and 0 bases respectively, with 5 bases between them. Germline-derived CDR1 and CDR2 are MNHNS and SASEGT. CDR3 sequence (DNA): TGTGCCAGCAGTCTCAGCTCCTACGAGCAGTACTTC. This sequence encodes CASSLSSYEQYF.

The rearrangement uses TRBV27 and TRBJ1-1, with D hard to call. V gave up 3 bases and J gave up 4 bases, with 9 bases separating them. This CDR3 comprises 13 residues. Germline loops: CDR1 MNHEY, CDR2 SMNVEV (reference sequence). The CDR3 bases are TGTGCCAGCAGTTTTAGTATGGGCACTGAAGCTTTCTTT. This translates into CASSFSMGTEAFF.

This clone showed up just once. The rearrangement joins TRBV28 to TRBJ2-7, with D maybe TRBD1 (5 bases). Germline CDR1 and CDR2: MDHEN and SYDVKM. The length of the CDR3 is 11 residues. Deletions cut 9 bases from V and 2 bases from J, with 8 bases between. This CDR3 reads CASTDTYEQYF. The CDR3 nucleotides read TGTGCCAGTACGGACACCTACGAGCAGTACTTC.

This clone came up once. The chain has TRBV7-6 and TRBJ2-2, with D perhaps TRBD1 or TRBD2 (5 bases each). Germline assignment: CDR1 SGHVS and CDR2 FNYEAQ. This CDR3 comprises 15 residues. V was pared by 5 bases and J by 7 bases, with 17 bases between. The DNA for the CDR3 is TGTGCCAGCAGCCCCCCCGGGACCTCCGACGGGGAGCTGTTTTTT. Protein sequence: CASSPPGTSDGELFF.

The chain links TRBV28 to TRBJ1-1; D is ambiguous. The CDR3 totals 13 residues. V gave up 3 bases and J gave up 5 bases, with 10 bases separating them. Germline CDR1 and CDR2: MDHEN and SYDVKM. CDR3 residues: CASSFLVITEAFF. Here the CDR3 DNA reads TGTGCCAGCAGTTTTCTTGTTATAACTGAAGCTTTCTTT.

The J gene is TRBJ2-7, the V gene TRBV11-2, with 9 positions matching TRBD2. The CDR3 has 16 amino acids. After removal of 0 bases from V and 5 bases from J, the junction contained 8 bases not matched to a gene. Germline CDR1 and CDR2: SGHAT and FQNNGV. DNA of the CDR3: TGTGCCAGCAGCTTAGACCGTAGCGGGAGCTACCACGAGCAGTACTTC. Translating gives CASSLDRSGSYHEQYF.

The CDR3 spells CASSIDLSGGLAYNEQFF. The CDR3, as DNA: TGTGCCAGTAGTATAGATCTATCGGGCGGGCTAGCCTACAATGAGCAGTTCTTC. The chain carries TRBV19 and TRBJ2-1, with D possibly TRBD2 on 5 matching bases. Germline CDR1 and CDR2: LNHDA and SQIVND (reference sequence). CDR3 length equals 18 residues. V lost 0 bases and J 2 bases, leaving 17 bases between the germline ends.

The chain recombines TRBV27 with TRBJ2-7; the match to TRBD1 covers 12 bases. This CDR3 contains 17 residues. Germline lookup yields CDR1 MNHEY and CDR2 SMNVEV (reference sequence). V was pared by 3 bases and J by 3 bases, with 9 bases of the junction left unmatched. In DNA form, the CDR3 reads TGTGCCAGCAGTTTGGGGCCGGGGACAGGGGGCTTCTACGAGCAGTACTTC. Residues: CASSLGPGTGGFYEQYF.

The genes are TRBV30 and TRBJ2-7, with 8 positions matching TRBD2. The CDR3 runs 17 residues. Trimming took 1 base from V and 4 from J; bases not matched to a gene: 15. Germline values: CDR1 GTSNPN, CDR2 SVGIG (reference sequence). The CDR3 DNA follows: TGTGCCTGGAGTGACCTTCCGCCGGGGGGGTATGGATACGAGCAGTACTTC. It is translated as CAWSDLPPGGYGYEQYF.

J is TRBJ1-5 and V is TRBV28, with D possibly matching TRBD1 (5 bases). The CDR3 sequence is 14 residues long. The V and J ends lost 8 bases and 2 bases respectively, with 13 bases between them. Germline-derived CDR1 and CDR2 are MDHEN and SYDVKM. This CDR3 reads CASCGGFGNQPQHF. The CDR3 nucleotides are TGTGCCAGCTGTGGGGGGTTTGGCAATCAGCCCCAGCATTTT.

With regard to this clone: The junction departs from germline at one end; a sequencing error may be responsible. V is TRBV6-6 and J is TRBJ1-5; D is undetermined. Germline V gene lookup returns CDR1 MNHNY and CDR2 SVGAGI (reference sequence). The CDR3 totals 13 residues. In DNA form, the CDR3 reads TGTGCCAGCAGTTACTCGGTAAGGCAGCCTCAGCATTTT. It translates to CASSYSVRQPQHF.

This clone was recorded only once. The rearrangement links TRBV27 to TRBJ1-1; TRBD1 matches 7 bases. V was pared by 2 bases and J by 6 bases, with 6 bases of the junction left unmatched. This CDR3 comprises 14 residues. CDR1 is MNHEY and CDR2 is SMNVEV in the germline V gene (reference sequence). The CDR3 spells CASSLQGVISEAFF. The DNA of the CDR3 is TGTGCCAGCAGTTTACAGGGGGTTATCTCTGAAGCTTTCTTT.

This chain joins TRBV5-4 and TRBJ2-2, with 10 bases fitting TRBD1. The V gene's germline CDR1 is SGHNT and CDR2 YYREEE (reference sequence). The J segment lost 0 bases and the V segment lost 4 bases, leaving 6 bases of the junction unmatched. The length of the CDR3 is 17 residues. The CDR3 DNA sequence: TGTGCCAGCAGCCCCCCAGGACAGGGGGCGAACACCGGGGAGCTGTTTTTT. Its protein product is CASSPPGQGANTGELFF.

CDR3 region: CASGWSDSNYGYTF. The CDR3, as DNA: TGTGCTAGTGGTTGGTCGGACAGTAACTATGGCTACACCTTC. V gene TRBV12-5 combines with J gene TRBJ1-2; perhaps TRBD1 as D (6 bases). This CDR3 comprises 14 residues. CDR1 and CDR2 (germline): LGHNT, FRNRAP. The ends were cut back, 4 bases at V and 1 base at J, with 10 bases in the middle. The whole variable domain, filled in from reference TRBV12-5 and TRBJ1-2, reads DARVTQTPRHKVTEMGQEVTMRCQPILGHNTVFWYRQTMMQGLELLAYFRNRAPLDDSGMPKDRFSAEMPDATLATLKIQPSEPRDSAVYFCASGWSDSNYGYTFGSGTRLTVV.

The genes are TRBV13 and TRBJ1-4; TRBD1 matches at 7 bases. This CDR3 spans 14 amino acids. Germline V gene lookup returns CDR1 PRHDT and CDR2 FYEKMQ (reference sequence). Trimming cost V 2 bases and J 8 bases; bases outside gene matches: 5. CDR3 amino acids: CASSLQGGGEKLFF. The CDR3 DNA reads TGTGCCAGCAGCTTACAGGGGGGTGGGGAAAAACTGTTTTTT.

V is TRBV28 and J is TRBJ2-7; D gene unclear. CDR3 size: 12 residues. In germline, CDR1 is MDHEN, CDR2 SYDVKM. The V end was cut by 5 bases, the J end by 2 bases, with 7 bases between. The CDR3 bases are TGTGCCAGCAGTACCGGAGCCTACGAGCAGTACTTC. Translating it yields CASSTGAYEQYF.

CDR3 region: CASSEARGVTGLGEQYF. The CDR3 nucleotides are TGTGCCAGCAGTGAAGCGAGGGGGGTCACAGGGCTGGGCGAGCAGTACTTC. The V call is TRBV2, the J call TRBJ2-7; D is perhaps TRBD1 or TRBD2 (6 bases each). Germline V CDR1 and CDR2: SNHLY, FYNNEI. Trimming removed 0 bases from V and 6 bases from J, with 21 bases in between. This CDR3 spans 17 amino acids.

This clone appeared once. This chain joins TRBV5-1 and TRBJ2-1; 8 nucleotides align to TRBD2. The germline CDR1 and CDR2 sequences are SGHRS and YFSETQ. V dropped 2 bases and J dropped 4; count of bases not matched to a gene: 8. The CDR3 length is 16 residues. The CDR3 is CASSFLSGSAYNEQFF. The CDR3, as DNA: TGCGCCAGCAGCTTCTTGAGCGGGAGTGCATACAATGAGCAGTTCTTC.

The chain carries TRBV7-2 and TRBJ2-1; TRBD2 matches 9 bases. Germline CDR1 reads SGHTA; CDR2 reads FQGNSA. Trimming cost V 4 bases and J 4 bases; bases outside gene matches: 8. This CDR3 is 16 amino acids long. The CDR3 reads CASSSPLAGLYNEQFF. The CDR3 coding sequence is TGTGCCAGCAGCTCCCCACTAGCGGGTCTTTACAATGAGCAGTTCTTC.

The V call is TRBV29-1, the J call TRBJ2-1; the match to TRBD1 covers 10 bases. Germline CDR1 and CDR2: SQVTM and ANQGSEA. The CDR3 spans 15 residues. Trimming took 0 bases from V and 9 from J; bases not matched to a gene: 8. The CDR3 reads CSVEEWGTGDGEQFF. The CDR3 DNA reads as TGCAGCGTTGAAGAATGGGGGACAGGGGACGGTGAGCAGTTCTTC.

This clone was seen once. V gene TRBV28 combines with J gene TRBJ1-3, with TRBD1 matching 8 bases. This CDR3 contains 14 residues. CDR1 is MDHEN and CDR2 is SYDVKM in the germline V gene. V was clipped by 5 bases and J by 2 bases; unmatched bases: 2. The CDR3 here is CASSPTGAGNTIYF. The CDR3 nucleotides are TGTGCCAGCAGTCCGACAGGGGCTGGAAACACCATATATTTT.

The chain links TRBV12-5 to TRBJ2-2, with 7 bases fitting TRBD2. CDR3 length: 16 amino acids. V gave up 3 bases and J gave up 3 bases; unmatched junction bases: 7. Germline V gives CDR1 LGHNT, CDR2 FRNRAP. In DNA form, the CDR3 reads TGTGCTAGTGGTTTATGGGGCGGGGGTGACACCGGGGAGCTGTTTTTT. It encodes CASGLWGGGDTGELFF.

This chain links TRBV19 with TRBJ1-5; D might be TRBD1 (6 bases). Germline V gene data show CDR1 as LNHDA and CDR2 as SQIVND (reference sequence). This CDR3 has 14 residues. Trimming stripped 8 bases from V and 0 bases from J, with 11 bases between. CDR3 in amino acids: CASGRQDSNQPQHF. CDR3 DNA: TGTGCCAGTGGAAGACAGGATAGCAATCAGCCCCAGCATTTT.